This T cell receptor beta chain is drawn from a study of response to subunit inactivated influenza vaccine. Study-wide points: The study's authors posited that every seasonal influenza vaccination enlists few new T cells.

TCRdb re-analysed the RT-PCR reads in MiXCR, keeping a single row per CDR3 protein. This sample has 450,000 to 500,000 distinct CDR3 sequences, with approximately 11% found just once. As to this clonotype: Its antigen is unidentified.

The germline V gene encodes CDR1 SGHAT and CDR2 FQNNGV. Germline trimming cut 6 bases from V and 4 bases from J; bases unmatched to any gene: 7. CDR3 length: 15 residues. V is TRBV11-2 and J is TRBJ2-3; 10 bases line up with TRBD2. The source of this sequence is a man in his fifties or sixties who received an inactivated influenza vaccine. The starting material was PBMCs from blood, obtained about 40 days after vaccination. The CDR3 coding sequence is TGTGCCAGCAGGCGAGCGGGAGGGGACCCAGATACGCAGTATTTT. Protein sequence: CASRRAGGDPDTQYF.